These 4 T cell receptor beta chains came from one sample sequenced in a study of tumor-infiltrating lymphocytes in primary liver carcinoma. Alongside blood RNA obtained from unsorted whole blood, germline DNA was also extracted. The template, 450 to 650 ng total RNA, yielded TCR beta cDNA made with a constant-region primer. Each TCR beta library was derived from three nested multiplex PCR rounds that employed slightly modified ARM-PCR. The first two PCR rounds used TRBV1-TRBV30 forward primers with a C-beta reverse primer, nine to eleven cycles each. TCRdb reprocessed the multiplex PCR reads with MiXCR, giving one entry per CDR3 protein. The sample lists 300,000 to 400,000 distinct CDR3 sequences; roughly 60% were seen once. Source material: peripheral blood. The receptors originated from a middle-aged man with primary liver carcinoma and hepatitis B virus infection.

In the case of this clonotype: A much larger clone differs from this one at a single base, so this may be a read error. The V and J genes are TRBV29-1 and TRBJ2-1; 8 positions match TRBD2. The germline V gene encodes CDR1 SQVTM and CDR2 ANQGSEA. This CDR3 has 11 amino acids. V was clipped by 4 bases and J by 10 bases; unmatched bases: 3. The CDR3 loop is CSVAGGKEQFF. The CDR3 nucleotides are TGCAGCGTTGCGGGGGGGAAGGAGCAGTTCTTC.

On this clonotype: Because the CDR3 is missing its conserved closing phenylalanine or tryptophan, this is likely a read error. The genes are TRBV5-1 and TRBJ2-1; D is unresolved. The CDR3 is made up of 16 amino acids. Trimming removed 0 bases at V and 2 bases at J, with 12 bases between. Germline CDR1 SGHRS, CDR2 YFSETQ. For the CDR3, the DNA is TGCGCCAGCAGCTTGGATGGCAGTAGAACCTACAATGAGCAGTTCCTC. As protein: CASSLDGSRTYNEQFL.

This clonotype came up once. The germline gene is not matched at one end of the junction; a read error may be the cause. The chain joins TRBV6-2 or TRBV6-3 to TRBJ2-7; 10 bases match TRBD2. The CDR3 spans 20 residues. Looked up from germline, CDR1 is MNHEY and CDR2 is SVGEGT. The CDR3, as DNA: TGTGTCAGCAGTTACTCAGGGGCGGATAAACCGGGACTAGCGACCTACGAGCAGTACTTC. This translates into CVSSYSGADKPGLATYEQYF.

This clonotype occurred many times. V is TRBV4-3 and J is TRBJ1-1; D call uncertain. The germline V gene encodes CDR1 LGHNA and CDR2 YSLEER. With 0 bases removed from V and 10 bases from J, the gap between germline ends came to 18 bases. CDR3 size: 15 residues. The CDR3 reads CASSQDRSRHPGAFF. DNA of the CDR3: TGCGCCAGCAGCCAAGATAGAAGTAGACATCCTGGAGCTTTCTTT.